The rows below give T cell receptor beta chains drawn from one sample of a study of CD8 T cells in Susac syndrome. MiXCR, applied by TCRdb to the immunoSEQ multiplex PCR reads, yields one record per CDR3 protein. The table includes some 200,000 distinct CDR3 sequences, about 95% detected once. Material for sequencing was CD8+ T cells from PBMCs. These receptors all come from a human donor with Susac syndrome. Each CDR3 is given with its conserved first and last residue. The D gene is left open where the match is weak.

CDR3aa: CASSLGGARGAFF
len: 13
d_gene: NA
v_gene: TRBV5-1
j_gene: TRBJ1-1

CDR3aa: CASSVSGGVNTEAFF
len: 15
d_gene: NA
v_gene: TRBV9
j_gene: TRBJ1-1

CDR3aa: CSAHEDRKETQYF
len: 13
d_gene: NA
v_gene: TRBV20-1
j_gene: TRBJ2-5

CDR3aa: CASSPPRLQGVNGYTF
len: 16
d_gene: TRBD1
v_gene: TRBV4-1
j_gene: TRBJ1-2

CDR3aa: CASSLRTSRQGPSTDTQYF
len: 19
d_gene: NA
v_gene: TRBV9
j_gene: TRBJ2-3

CDR3aa: CASSKGTDQETQYF
len: 14
d_gene: TRBD1
v_gene: TRBV5-1
j_gene: TRBJ2-5

CDR3aa: CASNQGQGSRTEAFF
len: 15
d_gene: TRBD1
v_gene: TRBV27
j_gene: TRBJ1-1

CDR3aa: CASSLPGDGTEAFF
len: 14
d_gene: NA
v_gene: TRBV18
j_gene: TRBJ1-1

CDR3aa: CAWRPGSADTQYF
len: 13
d_gene: NA
v_gene: TRBV30
j_gene: TRBJ2-3

CDR3aa: CASSKVPSGDTQYF
len: 14
d_gene: TRBD2
v_gene: TRBV19
j_gene: TRBJ2-3

CDR3aa: CAWTPLGTYEQYF
len: 13
d_gene: NA
v_gene: TRBV30
j_gene: TRBJ2-7

CDR3aa: CASSYSSTVSNQPQHF
len: 16
d_gene: NA
v_gene: TRBV6-7
j_gene: TRBJ1-5

CDR3aa: CATSDSTFGQGGETQYF
len: 17
d_gene: TRBD1
v_gene: TRBV24-1
j_gene: TRBJ2-5

CDR3aa: CASSSLGTDRYTEAFF
len: 16
d_gene: NA
v_gene: TRBV7-9
j_gene: TRBJ1-1

CDR3aa: CASKKWGGEQYF
len: 12
d_gene: NA
v_gene: TRBV28
j_gene: TRBJ2-7

CDR3aa: CSARAGRSASSYNEQFF
len: 17
d_gene: NA
v_gene: TRBV20-1
j_gene: TRBJ2-1

CDR3aa: CASSPDREWSEQYF
len: 14
d_gene: TRBD1
v_gene: TRBV5-1
j_gene: TRBJ2-7

CDR3aa: CATQELGSRETQYF
len: 14
d_gene: NA
v_gene: TRBV24-1
j_gene: TRBJ2-5

CDR3aa: CATSRGDTQYF
len: 11
d_gene: NA
v_gene: TRBV15
j_gene: TRBJ2-3

CDR3aa: CASSSGGAGYNEQFF
len: 15
d_gene: TRBD2
v_gene: TRBV9
j_gene: TRBJ2-1

CDR3aa: CASSYVAESTDTQYF
len: 15
d_gene: NA
v_gene: TRBV6-5
j_gene: TRBJ2-3

CDR3aa: CAISEPWTGEYGYTF
len: 15
d_gene: TRBD1
v_gene: TRBV10-3
j_gene: TRBJ1-2

CDR3aa: CSAWQDRADYTF
len: 12
d_gene: TRBD1
v_gene: TRBV29-1
j_gene: TRBJ1-2

CDR3aa: CASSLVAGGTGSYTF
len: 15
d_gene: TRBD1
v_gene: TRBV7-9
j_gene: TRBJ1-2

CDR3aa: CASSSPGGVSDTQYF
len: 15
d_gene: TRBD1
v_gene: TRBV28
j_gene: TRBJ2-3

CDR3aa: CASSLWQGSFLNTEAFF
len: 17
d_gene: NA
v_gene: TRBV5-1
j_gene: TRBJ1-1

CDR3aa: CASSPLGQDNTEAFF
len: 15
d_gene: TRBD1
v_gene: TRBV19
j_gene: TRBJ1-1

CDR3aa: CASTRSDSRDYGYTF
len: 15
d_gene: NA
v_gene: TRBV5-1
j_gene: TRBJ1-2

CDR3aa: CASSQVSSHNEQFF
len: 14
d_gene: NA
v_gene: TRBV4-1
j_gene: TRBJ2-1

CDR3aa: CASSYLAGGNNEQFF
len: 15
d_gene: TRBD2
v_gene: TRBV6-5
j_gene: TRBJ2-1

CDR3aa: CSVPTGDGYTF
len: 11
d_gene: TRBD1
v_gene: TRBV29-1
j_gene: TRBJ1-2

CDR3aa: CSARPTGTDNEQFF
len: 14
d_gene: TRBD1
v_gene: TRBV20-1
j_gene: TRBJ2-1

CDR3aa: CSAGSGDSYEQYF
len: 13
d_gene: NA
v_gene: TRBV20-1
j_gene: TRBJ2-7

CDR3aa: CASITQGGNTEAFF
len: 14
d_gene: TRBD1
v_gene: TRBV12-3/TRBV12-4
j_gene: TRBJ1-1

CDR3aa: CASSFVGGNGYTF
len: 13
d_gene: NA
v_gene: TRBV11-2
j_gene: TRBJ1-2

CDR3aa: CASSSTSGRTSYEQYF
len: 16
d_gene: TRBD2
v_gene: TRBV7-9
j_gene: TRBJ2-7

CDR3aa: CASSLTGQGNEKLFF
len: 15
d_gene: TRBD1
v_gene: TRBV27
j_gene: TRBJ1-4

CDR3aa: CASSFRQGIYGYTF
len: 14
d_gene: TRBD1
v_gene: TRBV27
j_gene: TRBJ1-2

CDR3aa: CASSHRLGADYEQYF
len: 15
d_gene: NA
v_gene: TRBV4-1
j_gene: TRBJ2-7

CDR3aa: CASSIDGTGFYEQYF
len: 15
d_gene: TRBD1
v_gene: TRBV27
j_gene: TRBJ2-7

CDR3aa: CSARDEAYEQYF
len: 12
d_gene: NA
v_gene: TRBV20-1
j_gene: TRBJ2-7

CDR3aa: CASSRTSGGPKLTDTQYF
len: 18
d_gene: TRBD2
v_gene: TRBV6-1
j_gene: TRBJ2-3

CDR3aa: CASSVGAGARGTEAFF
len: 16
d_gene: NA
v_gene: TRBV5-4
j_gene: TRBJ1-1

CDR3aa: CATLGQGEDGYTF
len: 13
d_gene: TRBD1
v_gene: TRBV7-9
j_gene: TRBJ1-2

CDR3aa: CASSQDNEQYF
len: 11
d_gene: NA
v_gene: TRBV3-1
j_gene: TRBJ2-7

CDR3aa: CASSPGTGGNEQFF
len: 14
d_gene: TRBD1
v_gene: TRBV7-3
j_gene: TRBJ2-1

CDR3aa: CASTLTGGRTDTQYF
len: 15
d_gene: TRBD1
v_gene: TRBV11-2
j_gene: TRBJ2-3

CDR3aa: CASSVLSMNTEAFF
len: 14
d_gene: NA
v_gene: TRBV2
j_gene: TRBJ1-1

CDR3aa: CASNWGGPYNEQFF
len: 14
d_gene: NA
v_gene: TRBV12-3/TRBV12-4
j_gene: TRBJ2-1

CDR3aa: CASSLEDGNTEAFF
len: 14
d_gene: NA
v_gene: TRBV7-9
j_gene: TRBJ1-1

CDR3aa: CASSLGQASEAFF
len: 13
d_gene: NA
v_gene: TRBV5-1
j_gene: TRBJ1-1

CDR3aa: CASSQDDLGRGNSPLHF
len: 17
d_gene: NA
v_gene: TRBV4-1
j_gene: TRBJ1-6

CDR3aa: CASSLENLAGGYNEQFF
len: 17
d_gene: TRBD2
v_gene: TRBV11-2
j_gene: TRBJ2-1

CDR3aa: CASSPGFNSPLHF
len: 13
d_gene: NA
v_gene: TRBV18
j_gene: TRBJ1-6